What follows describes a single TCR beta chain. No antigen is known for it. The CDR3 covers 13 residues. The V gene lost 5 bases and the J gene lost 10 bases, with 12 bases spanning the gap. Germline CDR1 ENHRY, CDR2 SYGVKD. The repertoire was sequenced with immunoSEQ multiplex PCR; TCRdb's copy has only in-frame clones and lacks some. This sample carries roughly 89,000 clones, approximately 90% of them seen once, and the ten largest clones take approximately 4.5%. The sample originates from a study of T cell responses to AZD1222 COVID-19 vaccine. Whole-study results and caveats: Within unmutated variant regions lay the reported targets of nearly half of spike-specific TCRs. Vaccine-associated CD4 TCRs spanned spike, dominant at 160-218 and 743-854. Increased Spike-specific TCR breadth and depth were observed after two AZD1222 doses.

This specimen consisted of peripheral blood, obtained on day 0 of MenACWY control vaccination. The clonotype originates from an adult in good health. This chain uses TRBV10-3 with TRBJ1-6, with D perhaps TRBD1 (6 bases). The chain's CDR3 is CAISSDRTSPLHF. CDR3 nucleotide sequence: TGTGCCATCAGTTCGGACAGAACCTCACCCCTCCACTTT.